One sample yielded the 13 T cell receptor beta chains listed below, sequenced in a study of CD8 T cells in ankylosing spondylitis. Study results and limitations: A TCR beta motif of under 10 highly homologous variants seemed to mark ankylosing spondylitis blood.

The antigens of these receptors remain unknown. In TCRdb, the 5' RACE reads were re-called with MiXCR into one record per CDR3 protein. The top ten hold about a sixth of the sample, which has about 420,000 distinct CDR3 sequences, approximately 20% seen once. Sequenced sample: blood, either unsorted or a sorted T cell fraction (not recorded which). The origin of the receptors is a male donor with ankylosing spondylitis.

This clonotype was counted at least ten times. The CDR3 DNA reads as TGTGCCAGCAGCTTAGCGAATGAGCAGTTCTTC. Translated: CASSLANEQFF. The rearrangement uses TRBV7-6 and TRBJ2-1; D unclear. The germline CDR1 and CDR2 sequences are SGHVS and FNYEAQ. V lost 0 bases to trimming and J lost 7 bases, with 1 base between them. The CDR3 is 11 amino acids.

This clonotype was detected a few times. The chain recombines TRBV11-3 with TRBJ2-2, with D uncertain. This CDR3 contains 15 residues. V was shortened by 0 bases and J by 5 bases, with 10 bases between the two germline ends. Germline values: CDR1 SGHNT, CDR2 YENEEA. DNA of the CDR3: TGTGCCAGCAGCTTAGACGGTTTTAGGACCGGGGAGCTGTTTTTT. It encodes CASSLDGFRTGELFF. Drawing the rest from reference TRBV11-3 and TRBJ2-2, the complete variable domain is EAGVVQSPRYKIIEKKQPVAFWCNPISGHNTLYWYLQNLGQGPELLIRYENEEAVDDSQLPKDRFSAERLKGVDSTLKIQPAELGDSAVYLCASSLDGFRTGELFFGEGSRLTVL.

The V gene is TRBV18, the J gene TRBJ2-7, with TRBD2 matching 9 bases. This CDR3 is built from 15 residues. Per germline, CDR1 KGHSH and CDR2 LQKENI. Germline trimming cut 3 bases from V and 5 bases from J; bases unmatched to any gene: 8. In DNA form, the CDR3 reads TGTGCCAGCTCACCCGTTCTAGCGGGACAGAACGAGCAGTACTTC. Residues: CASSPVLAGQNEQYF.

V and J are TRBV6-1 and TRBJ2-7, with 8 bases matching TRBD2. CDR3 length equals 14 residues. V gave up 6 bases and J gave up 3 bases; unmatched junction bases: 7. Germline CDR1 and CDR2: MNHNS and SASEGT. In DNA form, the CDR3 reads TGTGCCAGCAGAAACGGGAGGGCTGGCTACGAGCAGTACTTC. The encoded protein is CASRNGRAGYEQYF.

This clonotype has ten or more counts. V and J are TRBV24-1 and TRBJ2-1; TRBD1 is a possible D gene (5 bases). The germline V gene encodes CDR1 KGHDR and CDR2 SFDVKD. CDR3 length equals 16 residues. Deletions cut 5 bases from V and 5 bases from J, with 18 bases between. CDR3 sequence reads: CATSGGGFRTNNEQFF. In nucleotides, the CDR3 is TGTGCCACCAGTGGCGGCGGCTTTCGGACAAACAATGAGCAGTTCTTC.

This clonotype was recorded a few times. V usage is TRBV20-1 and J usage is TRBJ2-1; tentative D call: TRBD2 (7 bases). Per the germline V gene, CDR1 is DFQATT and CDR2 is SNEGSKA (reference sequence). The CDR3 consists of 16 residues. Trimming took 3 bases from V and 1 from J, leaving 16 bases between them. The CDR3 DNA is TGCAGTGCTAGTATCCAGGGAGGGGGTTCCTACAATGAGCAGTTCTTC. Its translation: CSASIQGGGSYNEQFF.

This chain links TRBV6-2 or TRBV6-3 with TRBJ1-5, with D unclear. V lost 1 base and J 9 bases, leaving 10 bases between the germline ends. The germline CDR1 and CDR2 sequences are MNHEY and SVGEGT. CDR3 size: 13 residues. CDR3 in amino acids: CASSYFGERPQHF. For the CDR3, the DNA is TGTGCCAGCAGTTACTTCGGGGAACGGCCCCAGCATTTT.

Notes on this clonotype: The CDR3 does not end in the conserved phenylalanine or tryptophan, so this is likely a read error. The chain couples TRBV3-1 to TRBJ2-3, with D unresolved. V was cut by 1 base and J by 3 bases, with 5 bases left in between. This CDR3 is 13 amino acids long. Germline V lookup: CDR1 LGHDT, CDR2 YNNKEL (reference sequence). The CDR3: CASSQATTDTQYI. In DNA form, the CDR3 reads TGTGCCAGCAGCCAAGCGACGACAGATACGCAGTATATT.

This clonotype was recorded many times. This chain links TRBV7-9 with TRBJ1-1; maybe TRBD1 (6 bases). Germline loops: CDR1 SEHNR, CDR2 FQNEAQ (reference sequence). This CDR3 region has 13 residues. V lost 1 base, J lost 8 bases, and 11 bases lay in between. CDR3 nucleotide sequence: TGTGCCAGCAGCTTAGGAAACAGGGAAGAAGCTTTCTTT. It encodes CASSLGNREEAFF.

V and J are TRBV27 and TRBJ2-7; the match to TRBD1 covers 7 bases. The CDR3 loop spans 14 amino acids. Trimming at V came to 5 bases and at J to 5 bases, leaving 9 bases not matched to a gene. The germline V gene encodes CDR1 MNHEY and CDR2 SMNVEV (reference sequence). The CDR3: CASSRNRGNNEQYF. As DNA, the CDR3 is TGTGCCAGCAGTCGTAACAGGGGAAACAACGAGCAGTACTTC.

This sequence joins TRBV6-6 and TRBJ1-5; D ambiguous. The CDR3 length is 12 residues. V was trimmed by 2 bases and J by 15 bases, leaving 14 bases between them. Germline assignment: CDR1 MNHNY and CDR2 SVGAGI (reference sequence). In DNA form, the CDR3 reads TGTGCCAGCAGTTACGAGGGCCGATTGCGGCATTTT. Its translation: CASSYEGRLRHF.

The V call is TRBV7-3, the J call TRBJ2-1, with D perhaps TRBD1 (5 bases). The germline V gene has CDR1 SGHTA and CDR2 FQGTGA. The V and J ends lost 4 bases and 0 bases respectively, with 13 bases between them. The CDR3 has 16 amino acids. The CDR3: CASSSQGSLSYNEQFF. The DNA of the CDR3 is TGTGCCAGCAGCTCGCAGGGTTCCCTCTCCTACAATGAGCAGTTCTTC.

There are a few counts of this clonotype. The J gene is TRBJ2-7, the V gene TRBV18; 12 bases align to TRBD1. The CDR3 has 16 residues. The V gene end was trimmed by 3 bases and the J gene end by 4 bases; junction bases not matched to a gene: 7. Germline V lookup: CDR1 KGHSH, CDR2 LQKENI. This CDR3 reads CASSPGTGGANYEQYF. The DNA for the CDR3 is TGTGCCAGCTCACCCGGGACAGGGGGCGCAAATTACGAGCAGTACTTC.